The present T cell receptor (beta chain) was sequenced within a study of spatial heterogeneity in lung cancer. About the research overall: Detection of beta-chain sequences consistently exceeded that of alpha-chain sequences.

Remarks on this clonotype: This clone may be a read error of a much larger clone one base away.

Time point meaning: sample taken at primary tumor resection. Whole RNA was taken from tumor, nontumor lung or frozen PBMC; it was then sequenced unsorted. Untreated early-stage non-small cell lung cancer patients, about 70 in total, were the donors. MiXCR, run by TCRdb on the 5' RACE reads, gives a single entry per CDR3 protein. This table holds tens of thousands of distinct CDR3 sequences, 5.2% found once. Trimming shortened V by 7 bases and J by 4 bases, and 13 bases separated the two germline ends. The CDR3 sequence is 12 residues long. Germline V gene lookup returns CDR1 SQVTM and CDR2 ANQGSEA. The material sequenced was PBMCs, taken at surgery. This TCR was recovered from a female donor with early-stage non-small cell lung cancer. V usage is TRBV29-1 and J usage is TRBJ1-1, with D possibly being TRBD1 (5 bases). The CDR3 DNA is TGCAGCGCCGAACGGGGGACCACTGAAGCTTTCTTT. It yields the protein CSAERGTTEAFF.